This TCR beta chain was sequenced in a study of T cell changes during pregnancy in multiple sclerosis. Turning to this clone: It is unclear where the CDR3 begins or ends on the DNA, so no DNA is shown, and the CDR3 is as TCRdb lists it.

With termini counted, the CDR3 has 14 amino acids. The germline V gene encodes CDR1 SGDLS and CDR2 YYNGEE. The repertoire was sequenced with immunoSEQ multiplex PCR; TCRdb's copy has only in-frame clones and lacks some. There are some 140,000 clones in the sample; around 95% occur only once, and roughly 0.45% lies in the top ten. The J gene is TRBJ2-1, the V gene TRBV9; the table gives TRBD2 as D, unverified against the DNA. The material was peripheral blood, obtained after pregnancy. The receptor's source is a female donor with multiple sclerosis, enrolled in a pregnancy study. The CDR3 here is CASSVAGGSSPRFF.